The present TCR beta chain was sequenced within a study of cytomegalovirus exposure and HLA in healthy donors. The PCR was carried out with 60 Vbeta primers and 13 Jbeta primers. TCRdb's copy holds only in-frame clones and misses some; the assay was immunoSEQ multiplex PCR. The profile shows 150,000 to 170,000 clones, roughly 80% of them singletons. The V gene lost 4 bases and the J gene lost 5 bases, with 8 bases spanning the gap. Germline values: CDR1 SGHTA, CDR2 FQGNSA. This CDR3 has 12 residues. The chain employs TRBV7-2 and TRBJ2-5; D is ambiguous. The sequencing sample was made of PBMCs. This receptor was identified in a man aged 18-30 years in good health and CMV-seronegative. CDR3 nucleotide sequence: TGTGCCAGCAGCTCCGCGTGGGAGACCCAGTACTTC. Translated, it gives CASSSAWETQYF.